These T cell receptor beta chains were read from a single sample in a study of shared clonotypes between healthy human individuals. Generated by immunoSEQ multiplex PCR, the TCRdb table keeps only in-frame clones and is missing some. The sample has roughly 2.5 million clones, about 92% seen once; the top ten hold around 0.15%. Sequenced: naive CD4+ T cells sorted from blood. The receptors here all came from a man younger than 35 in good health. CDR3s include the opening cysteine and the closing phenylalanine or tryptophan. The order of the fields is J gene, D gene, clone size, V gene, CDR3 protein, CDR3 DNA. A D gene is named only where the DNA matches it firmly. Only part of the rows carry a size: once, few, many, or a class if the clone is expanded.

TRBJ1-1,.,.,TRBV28,CASTRLWSTEAFF,TGTGCCAGCACCCGGTTGTGGAGCACTGAAGCTTTCTTT
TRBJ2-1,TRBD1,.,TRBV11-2,CASSSDRGSYNEQFF,TGTGCCAGCAGCTCGGACAGGGGATCCTACAATGAGCAGTTCTTC
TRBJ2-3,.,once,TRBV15,CATRAGLHTDTQYF,TGTGCCACCAGAGCGGGCCTACACACAGATACGCAGTATTTT
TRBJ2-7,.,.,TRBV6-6,CASSADIRAYEQYF,TGTGCCAGCAGCGCCGACATACGCGCCTACGAGCAGTACTTC
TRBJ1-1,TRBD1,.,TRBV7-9,CASSLGLRQGPLNTEAFF,TGTGCCAGCAGCTTAGGACTCAGACAGGGCCCGTTGAACACTGAAGCTTTCTTT
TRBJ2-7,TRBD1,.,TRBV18,CASSPSGGYEQYF,TGTGCCAGCTCACCATCAGGGGGCTACGAGCAGTACTTC
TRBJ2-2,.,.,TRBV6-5,CASSRGATGELFF,TGTGCCAGCAGTCGGGGCGCTACCGGGGAGCTGTTTTTT
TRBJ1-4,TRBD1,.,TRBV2,CASSFGQGALSQLFF,TGTGCCAGCAGTTTCGGACAGGGGGCCCTCTCCCAACTGTTTTTT
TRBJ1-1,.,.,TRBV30,CAWSGGGYTEAFF,TGTGCCTGGAGCGGGGGAGGGTACACTGAAGCTTTCTTT
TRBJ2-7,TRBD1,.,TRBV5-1,CASSLASTGFTYEQYF,TGCGCCAGCAGCTTGGCCTCGACAGGGTTTACCTACGAGCAGTACTTC
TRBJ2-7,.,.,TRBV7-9,CASSSIGAGFLYEQYF,TGTGCCAGCAGCTCGATAGGGGCAGGGTTTCTCTACGAGCAGTACTTC
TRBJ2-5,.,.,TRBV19,CASSPRVTHSQETQYF,TGTGCCAGTAGCCCTAGGGTAACCCACTCTCAAGAGACCCAGTACTTC
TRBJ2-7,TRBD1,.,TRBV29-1,CSVGSTTGSYEQYF,TGCAGCGTTGGGAGTACGACAGGGTCCTACGAGCAGTACTTC
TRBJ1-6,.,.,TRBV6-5,CASSSSNSPLHF,TGTGCCAGCAGTTCTTCAAATTCACCCCTCCACTTT
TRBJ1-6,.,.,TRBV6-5,CASTRRGYNSPLHF,TGTGCCAGCACCAGGAGGGGATACAATTCACCCCTCCACTTT
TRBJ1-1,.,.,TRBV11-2,CASSQQGGTEAFF,TGTGCCAGCAGCCAACAGGGTGGGACTGAAGCTTTCTTT
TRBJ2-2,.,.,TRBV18,CASSPLKATGELFF,TGTGCCAGCTCACCACTGAAAGCTACCGGGGAGCTGTTTTTT
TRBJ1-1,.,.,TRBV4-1,CASSLRTNTEAFF,TGCGCCAGCAGCCTCAGAACCAACACTGAAGCTTTCTTT
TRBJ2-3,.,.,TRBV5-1,CASSASTDTQYF,TGCGCCAGCAGCGCCAGCACAGATACGCAGTATTTT
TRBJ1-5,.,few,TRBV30,CAWSAASNQPQHF,TGTGCCTGGAGTGCTGCTAGCAATCAGCCCCAGCATTTT
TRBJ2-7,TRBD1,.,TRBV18,CASSRDRTYEQYF,TGTGCCAGCTCCCGGGACAGGACCTACGAGCAGTACTTC
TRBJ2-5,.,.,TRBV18,CASSPRFGEETQYF,TGTGCCAGCTCACCAAGGTTTGGGGAAGAGACCCAGTACTTC
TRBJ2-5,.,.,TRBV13,CASSLEAGTLTQYF,TGTGCCAGCAGCTTAGAGGCGGGGACCTTGACCCAGTACTTC
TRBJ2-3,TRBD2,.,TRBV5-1,CASSRTSGGLTDTQYF,TGCGCCAGCAGCCGTACTAGCGGGGGTCTCACAGATACGCAGTATTTT
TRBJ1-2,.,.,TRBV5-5,CASSGATGGLYGYTF,TGTGCCAGCAGCGGAGCGACCGGGGGCCTCTATGGCTACACCTTC
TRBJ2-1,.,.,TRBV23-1,CASSQSADSSRSNEQFF,TGCGCCAGCAGTCAATCGGCCGACAGTTCCCGTTCCAATGAGCAGTTCTTC
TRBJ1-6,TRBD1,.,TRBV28,CASSWTGASPLHF,TGTGCCAGCAGTTGGACAGGGGCTTCACCCCTCCACTTT
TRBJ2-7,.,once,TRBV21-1,CASFAGGSYEQYF,.
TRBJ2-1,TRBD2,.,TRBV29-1,CSVEDEKRGSYNEQFF,TGCAGCGTTGAAGACGAAAAGCGGGGCTCCTACAATGAGCAGTTCTTC
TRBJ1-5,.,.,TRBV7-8,CASSFAQGHQPQHF,TGTGCCAGCAGCTTCGCCCAGGGCCATCAGCCCCAGCATTTT
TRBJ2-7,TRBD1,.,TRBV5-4,CASSGGQVGREQYF,TGTGCCAGCAGCGGGGGACAGGTGGGAAGAGAGCAGTACTTC
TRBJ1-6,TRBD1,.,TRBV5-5,CASSGTGQGANSPLHF,TGTGCCAGCAGCGGAACAGGACAGGGGGCGAATTCACCCCTCCACTTT
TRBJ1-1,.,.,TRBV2,CASIYGVVQGAFF,TGTGCCAGCATCTACGGCGTGGTACAAGGGGCTTTCTTT
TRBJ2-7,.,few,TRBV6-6,CASSYSTDEQYF,TGTGCCAGCAGTTACTCTACAGACGAGCAGTACTTC
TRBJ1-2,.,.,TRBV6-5,CASSSDRLSGYTF,TGTGCCAGCAGTTCCGACAGGTTGAGTGGCTACACCTTC
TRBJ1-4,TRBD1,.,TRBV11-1,CASSLDRGNEKLFF,TGTGCCAGCAGCCTCGACAGGGGTAATGAAAAACTGTTTTTT
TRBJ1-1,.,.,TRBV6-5,CASSPQGGYTEAFF,TGTGCCAGCAGTCCCCAGGGAGGGTACACTGAAGCTTTCTTT
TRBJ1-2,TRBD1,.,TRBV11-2,CASSTRQGAPQEF,TGTGCCAGCAGCACCCGACAGGGGGCCCCGCAGGAGTTC
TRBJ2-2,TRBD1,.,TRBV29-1,CSVDRDRGTGELFF,TGCAGCGTTGACCGGGACAGAGGTACCGGGGAGCTGTTTTTT
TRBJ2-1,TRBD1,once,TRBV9,CASSGQGLPQIGEQFF,TGTGCCAGCAGCGGACAGGGGTTGCCGCAAATCGGTGAGCAGTTCTTC